The 9 T cell receptor beta chains below come from one sample, sequenced in a study of early T cells in non-severe SARS-CoV-2 infection. MiXCR was run by TCRdb on the 5' RACE reads, yielding one entry per CDR3 protein. This sample has some 80,000 distinct CDR3 sequences, with about 9.4% found just once. This specimen consisted of whole blood, obtained at baseline. All receptors derive from an adult who was a healthcare worker with PCR-confirmed SARS-CoV-2 infection or an uninfected control (not recorded which).

The chain employs TRBV7-9 and TRBJ2-3; TRBD2 is a possible D gene (6 bases). The V gene's germline CDR1 is SEHNR and CDR2 FQNEAQ (reference sequence). The CDR3 is 15 residues long. The V end was cut by 3 bases, the J end by 6 bases, with 16 bases between. The DNA of the CDR3 is TGTGCCAGCAGCTTGGGGGGTTCCCCCTCGGATACGCAGTATTTT. This sequence encodes CASSLGGSPSDTQYF.

This clonotype was counted a few times. The rearrangement links TRBV5-4 to TRBJ2-5; weak D call: TRBD2 (7 bases). The CDR3 consists of 14 residues. Trimming took off 5 bases at V and 4 bases at J, with 15 bases between the two ends. In germline, CDR1 is SGHNT, CDR2 YYREEE (reference sequence). The CDR3 spells CASSQRGGGETQYF. DNA for the CDR3: TGTGCCAGCAGTCAAAGGGGGGGCGGAGAGACCCAGTACTTC.

The rearrangement uses TRBV7-9 and TRBJ2-5; no definite D call. The CDR3 has 13 amino acids. Germline V gene lookup returns CDR1 SEHNR and CDR2 FQNEAQ (reference sequence). With 7 bases removed from V and 2 bases from J, the gap between germline ends came to 11 bases. The DNA for the CDR3 is TGTGCCAGCAACCAATTTTCTCAAGAGACCCAGTACTTC. This gives the protein CASNQFSQETQYF.

The chain combines TRBV7-9 with TRBJ2-1; D is possibly TRBD2 (6 bases). The CDR3 spans 17 residues. Deletions cut 11 bases from V and 0 bases from J, with 23 bases between. Germline CDR1 reads SEHNR; CDR2 reads FQNEAQ (reference sequence). CDR3 loop: CAYQVPSAQSSYNEQFF. CDR3 nucleotide sequence: TGTGCCTACCAGGTCCCTAGCGCACAGAGCTCCTACAATGAGCAGTTCTTC.

This clonotype was picked up many times. CDR3: CASSLMRGAVIEQFF. In DNA, the CDR3 is TGTGCCAGCAGCTTAATGCGGGGGGCAGTTATTGAGCAGTTCTTC. This rearrangement joins TRBV7-8 to TRBJ2-1; 8 nucleotides agree with TRBD2. Trimming removed 2 bases from V and 9 bases from J; junction bases left unmatched: 9. This CDR3 spans 15 amino acids. Germline V CDR1 and CDR2: SGHVS, FQNEAQ.

This clonotype was observed at least ten times. The J gene is TRBJ2-5, the V gene TRBV6-2 or TRBV6-3; D is possibly TRBD2 (5 bases). The germline V and J ends were trimmed by 2 bases and 2 bases, with 9 bases remaining between them. Per the germline V gene, CDR1 is MNHEY and CDR2 is SVGEGT. The CDR3 length is 14 residues. Written as DNA, the CDR3 is TGTGCCAGCAGTTACCCGGACTTTCAAGAGACCCAGTACTTC. Translating it yields CASSYPDFQETQYF.

The rearrangement links TRBV3-1 to TRBJ2-1; the match to TRBD2 covers 8 bases. CDR3 length equals 15 residues. Germline trimming cut 6 bases from V and 7 bases from J; bases unmatched to any gene: 11. In germline, CDR1 is LGHDT, CDR2 YNNKEL (reference sequence). CDR3 DNA: TGTGCCAGCAGTCGGGAGGGAGGGCCGAGGAATGAGCAGTTCTTC. Its translation is CASSREGGPRNEQFF.

This clonotype was seen repeatedly, ten times or more. The V call is TRBV20-1, the J call TRBJ2-7; the match to TRBD2 covers 10 bases. After removal of 4 bases from V and 2 bases from J, the junction contained 5 bases not matched to a gene. This CDR3 has 14 amino acids. The germline CDR1 and CDR2 sequences are DFQATT and SNEGSKA (reference sequence). CDR3 DNA sequence: TGCAGTGCTATCAAACTAGCGGGACCCTACGAGCAGTACTTC. This sequence encodes CSAIKLAGPYEQYF.

The rearrangement joins TRBV5-5 to TRBJ2-2, with D unresolved. The CDR3 loop spans 17 amino acids. Trimming took 0 bases from V and 4 from J, leaving 16 bases between them. The germline CDR1 and CDR2 sequences are SGHKS and YYEKEE (reference sequence). CDR3 amino acids: CASSLAPVPTSTGELFF. Here the CDR3 DNA reads TGTGCCAGCAGCTTGGCCCCCGTGCCCACCAGCACCGGGGAGCTGTTTTTT.